A selection of T cell receptor beta chains follows, all from one sample in a study of cytomegalovirus exposure and HLA in healthy donors. Clones were sequenced by immunoSEQ multiplex PCR, and TCRdb holds only the in-frame ones, with some missing. Among 160,000 or so clones listed, 80% to 90% were seen once. Sequencing was done on a sample of PBMCs. These receptors originate from a man in his fifties or sixties in good health and CMV-seropositive. CDR3s include the opening cysteine and the closing phenylalanine or tryptophan. The D gene is left open where the match is weak. Size tells how often a clone was seen (once, few, many) or the class of an expanded clone, and some rows leave it out.

>.|TRBD2|TRBV2|TRBJ2-5
CASSRGAGGPGETQYF
TGTGCCAGCAGTCGGGGAGCGGGGGGGCCCGGTGAGACCCAGTACTTC
>.|.|TRBV11-2|TRBJ1-3
CASSLSEGNTIYF
TGTGCCAGCAGCTTAAGTGAGGGAAACACCATATATTTT
>.|.|TRBV5-4|TRBJ2-7
CASSSRDRHREQYF
TGTGCCAGCAGCTCCCGGGATCGACATCGGGAGCAGTACTTC
>.|TRBD2|TRBV4-3|TRBJ2-1
CASSQDGAGGLGNEQFF
TGCGCCAGCAGCCAAGATGGGGCGGGGGGGCTAGGCAATGAGCAGTTCTTC
>.|.|TRBV15|TRBJ1-1
CATSRAISDGLRNTEAFF
TGTGCCACCAGCAGAGCCATTAGCGACGGACTCCGGAACACTGAAGCTTTCTTT
>.|TRBD2|TRBV10-2|TRBJ2-5
CASSESELAGEQTQYF
TGCGCCAGCAGTGAGTCGGAACTAGCGGGAGAGCAGACCCAGTACTTC
>.|TRBD1|TRBV4-3|TRBJ1-1
CASSPRDRGRTEAFF
TGCGCCAGCAGCCCCCGGGACAGGGGGAGGACTGAAGCTTTCTTT
>.|TRBD1|TRBV30|TRBJ1-4
CAWDKIGGSMLFF
TGTGCCTGGGATAAGATAGGGGGCTCGATGCTGTTTTTT
>.|TRBD2|TRBV6-1|TRBJ2-2
CASSASGGGFVSTGELFF
TGTGCCAGCAGTGCTAGCGGGGGGGGCTTTGTAAGCACCGGGGAGCTGTTTTTT
>.|TRBD2|TRBV28|TRBJ2-5
CASSSLLAGGMETQYF
TGTGCCAGCAGTTCCTTACTAGCGGGAGGGATGGAGACCCAGTACTTC
>.|TRBD1|TRBV6-4|TRBJ2-2
CASSENRGTGELFF
TGTGCCAGTAGTGAAAACAGGGGTACCGGGGAGCTGTTTTTT
>.|.|TRBV28|TRBJ2-7
CASSAPGGHEQYF
TGTGCCAGCAGTGCCCCAGGGGGGCACGAGCAGTACTTC
>.|.|TRBV19|TRBJ1-5
CASSMAVSSNQPQHF
TGTGCCAGTAGTATGGCAGTATCTAGCAATCAGCCCCAGCATTTT
>.|.|TRBV5-5|TRBJ1-4
CASSLLTGGDEKLFF
TGTGCCAGCAGCTTGTTAACAGGTGGGGATGAAAAACTGTTTTTT
>.|.|TRBV10-3|TRBJ2-5
CAISVRGQETQYF
TGTGCCATCAGTGTTAGGGGCCAAGAGACCCAGTACTTC
>.|TRBD1|TRBV6-1|TRBJ1-2
CASSADRGNYGYTF
TGTGCCAGCAGCGCGGACAGGGGTAACTATGGCTACACCTTC
>.|.|TRBV20-1|TRBJ2-5
CSASPKETQYF
TGCAGTGCTAGTCCCAAAGAGACCCAGTACTTC
>.|.|TRBV11-2|TRBJ2-5
CASSPEIQETQYF
TGTGCCAGCAGCCCAGAAATCCAAGAGACCCAGTACTTC
>once|.|TRBV27|TRBJ2-4
CASSFSRGGIQYF
TGTGCCAGCAGTTTTAGTAGGGGCGGCATTCAGTACTTC
>.|.|TRBV6-5|TRBJ1-1
CASSSRVPGTEAFF
TGTGCCAGCAGTTCTCGGGTACCGGGCACTGAAGCTTTCTTT
>few|TRBD1|TRBV7-2|TRBJ1-2
CASSSDRGYGYTF
TGTGCCAGCAGCTCGGACAGGGGCTATGGCTACACCTTC
>.|.|TRBV5-1|TRBJ1-4
CASSLQGTTANEKLFF
TGCGCCAGCAGCCTACAAGGGACAACCGCTAATGAAAAACTGTTTTTT
>once|.|TRBV7-2|TRBJ2-5
CASSQDSLETQYF
TGTGCCAGCAGCCAAGACAGTTTGGAGACCCAGTACTTC
>.|.|TRBV21-1|TRBJ2-7
CASSKVGRGGRYEQYF
TGTGCCAGCAGCAAAGTCGGGCGGGGGGGCCGATACGAGCAGTACTTC
>once|TRBD1|TRBV19|TRBJ1-4
CASKRGQTNEKLFF
TGTGCCAGTAAGAGGGGACAGACTAATGAAAAACTGTTTTTT
>once|TRBD1|TRBV7-2|TRBJ1-5
CASSEGQPNQPQHF
TGTGCCAGCAGCGAGGGACAGCCCAATCAGCCCCAGCATTTT
>.|TRBD1|TRBV10-3|TRBJ1-5
CAISGGQGDQPQHF
TGTGCCATCAGTGGAGGACAGGGGGATCAGCCCCAGCATTTT
>.|.|TRBV7-9|TRBJ2-7
CASSLSLTLENEQYF
TGTGCCAGCAGCTTAAGTTTGACGTTGGAGAACGAGCAGTACTTC
>.|TRBD1|TRBV5-4|TRBJ2-2
CASSLNPGTGHTGELFF
TGTGCCAGCAGCTTGAATCCCGGGACAGGTCACACCGGGGAGCTGTTTTTT
>.|.|TRBV6-5|TRBJ1-5
CASSYSVHQPQHF
TGTGCCAGCAGTTACTCCGTCCATCAGCCCCAGCATTTT
>.|TRBD2|TRBV5-1|TRBJ2-2
CASSLGLAIGELFF
TGCGCCAGCAGCTTGGGACTAGCGATCGGGGAGCTGTTTTTT
>.|.|TRBV5-6|TRBJ2-5
CASSSRDTQETQYF
TGTGCCAGCAGCTCCCGGGACACACAAGAGACCCAGTACTTC
>.|.|TRBV9|TRBJ2-7
CASSTRPLQGEQYF
TGTGCCAGCAGCACTCGACCGCTCCAGGGCGAGCAGTACTTC
>many|TRBD1|TRBV2|TRBJ1-5
CASMGDRENQPQHF
TGTGCCAGCATGGGAGACAGGGAGAATCAGCCCCAGCATTTT
>.|TRBD2|TRBV4-2|TRBJ2-3
CASSPGTSGTDTQYF
TGTGCCAGCAGCCCGGGGACTAGCGGCACAGATACGCAGTATTTT
>.|TRBD1|TRBV7-9|TRBJ2-2
CASSSTGWTGELFF
TGTGCCAGCAGCTCGACAGGGTGGACCGGGGAGCTGTTTTTT
>.|TRBD1|TRBV6-5|TRBJ1-5
CASKAWTGPDQPQHF
TGTGCCAGCAAAGCCTGGACAGGGCCGGACCAGCCCCAGCATTTT
>.|.|TRBV7-9|TRBJ1-1
CAASRGDTEAFF
TGTGCAGCGAGCAGGGGAGACACTGAAGCTTTCTTT
>.|.|TRBV25-1|TRBJ2-2
CASSMAGATGELFF
TGTGCCAGCAGTATGGCGGGGGCGACCGGGGAGCTGTTTTTT
>.|TRBD1|TRBV19|TRBJ1-2
CASSGQGGYGYTF
TGTGCCAGTAGCGGACAGGGAGGCTATGGCTACACCTTC
>.|.|TRBV6-5|TRBJ1-1
CASSPVQGTEAFF
TGTGCCAGCAGTCCCGTACAGGGTACTGAAGCTTTCTTT